This T cell receptor beta chain originates from a study of shared clonotypes between healthy human individuals. In the case of this clone: Different DNA sequences within this sample yield the same CDR3.

Trimming pared 0 bases from V and 2 bases from J, leaving 5 bases between. The length of the CDR3 is 13 residues. Germline V lookup: CDR1 SGHNT, CDR2 YYREEE (reference sequence). This table comes from immunoSEQ multiplex PCR, and its TCRdb copy is limited to in-frame clones, with some not included. The table lists roughly 1,000,000 clones, around three quarters of them singletons. This clonotype was sampled from a man younger than 35 in good health. Some clones in this sample may be carry-over from other donors' samples. The sequencing sample was made of memory CD4+ T cells from PBMCs. Subset in this sample: CD45RA-negative fraction. This sequence joins TRBV5-4 and TRBJ1-2; no clear D. The CDR3 loop reads CASSLDGNYGYTF. The CDR3 DNA is TGTGCCAGCAGCTTGGACGGCAACTATGGCTACACCTTC.